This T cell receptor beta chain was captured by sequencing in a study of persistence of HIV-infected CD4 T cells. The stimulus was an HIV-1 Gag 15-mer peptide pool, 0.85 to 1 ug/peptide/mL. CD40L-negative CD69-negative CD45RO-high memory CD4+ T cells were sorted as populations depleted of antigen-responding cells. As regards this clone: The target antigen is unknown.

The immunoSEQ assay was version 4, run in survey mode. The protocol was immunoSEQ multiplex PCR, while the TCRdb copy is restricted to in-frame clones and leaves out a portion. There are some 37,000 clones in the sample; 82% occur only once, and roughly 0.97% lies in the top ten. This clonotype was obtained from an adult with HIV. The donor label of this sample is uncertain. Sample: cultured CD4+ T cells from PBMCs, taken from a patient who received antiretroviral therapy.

The CDR3 region is CASSHGGAPYNEQFF. The DNA for the CDR3 is TGTGCCAGCAGCCACGGGGGGGCCCCGTACAATGAGCAGTTCTTC. V usage is TRBV14 and J usage is TRBJ2-1, with 8 positions matching TRBD2. Germline lookup yields CDR1 SGHDN and CDR2 FVKESK. The CDR3 extends over 15 amino acids. Losses at the gene ends were 3 bases for V and 4 bases for J; bases not matched to a gene: 5.